Below, 32 T cell receptor beta chains from the same sample are listed, as sequenced in a study of blood T cell repertoires in COVID-19. Assay: immunoSEQ multiplex PCR; the TCRdb copy retains only in-frame clones and omits some. The data contain about 220,000 clones, roughly 84% of them seen just once; the ten biggest clones take up about 2%. Input material: peripheral blood. The origin of the receptors is a man in his forties or fifties who had recovered from COVID-19.

J is TRBJ1-4 and V is TRBV6-5, with D hard to call. The V end was cut by 2 bases, the J end by 3 bases, with 13 bases between. This CDR3 is 16 amino acids long. CDR1 MNHEY and CDR2 SVGAGI come from the germline V gene. The CDR3 region has the DNA TGTGCCAGCAGTTACAACCCCGGTTTCCCTAATGAAAAACTGTTTTTT. It codes for CASSYNPGFPNEKLFF.

The J gene is TRBJ2-5, the V gene TRBV6-5; D remains ambiguous. Deletions cut 6 bases from V and 2 bases from J, with 10 bases between. The CDR3 length is 13 residues. Germline CDR1 and CDR2: MNHEY and SVGAGI. The CDR3: CASSSTFQETQYF. The CDR3 bases are TGTGCCAGCAGCTCGACATTTCAAGAGACCCAGTACTTC.

The chain is built from TRBV10-1 and TRBJ2-2, with TRBD2 matching over 9 bases. The germline gives CDR1 WNHNN, CDR2 SYGVQD (reference sequence). The CDR3 sequence is 16 residues long. V shed 6 bases, J shed 5 bases, and the junction held 10 bases outside the gene matches. CDR3 loop: CASRASGRFGTGELFF. Written as DNA, the CDR3 is TGCGCCAGCAGGGCCAGCGGGAGGTTTGGGACCGGGGAGCTGTTTTTT.

The rearrangement joins TRBV18 to TRBJ2-7, with D unresolved. The CDR3 length is 13 residues. CDR1 is KGHSH and CDR2 is LQKENI in the germline V gene. V lost 3 bases to trimming and J lost 5 bases, with 11 bases between them. The CDR3 region has the DNA TGTGCCAGCTCACCCCATCAGAGCGACGAGCAGTACTTC. Its translation is CASSPHQSDEQYF. The whole variable domain, filled in from reference TRBV18 and TRBJ2-7, reads NAGVMQNPRHLVRRRGQEARLRCSPMKGHSHVYWYRQLPEEGLKFMVYLQKENIIDESGMPKERFSAEFPKEGPSILRIQQVVRGDSAAYFCASSPHQSDEQYFGPGTRLTVT.

This chain uses TRBV6-5 with TRBJ2-1, with TRBD2 matching over 11 bases. CDR3 length equals 13 residues. J lost 5 bases, V lost 10 bases, and 4 bases had no gene match. CDR1 and CDR2 (germline): MNHEY, SVGAGI. The CDR3 DNA is TGTGCCACCGCGGGACTAGCGGACAATGAGCAGTTCTTC. Amino acid sequence: CATAGLADNEQFF.

The chain links TRBV19 to TRBJ1-2; D is undetermined. This CDR3 is 17 amino acids long. V was clipped by 5 bases and J by 4 bases, with 23 bases between them. Germline CDR1 LNHDA, CDR2 SQIVND (reference sequence). CDR3 sequence reads: CASSSLTRNILLYGYTF. CDR3 DNA: TGTGCCAGTAGTTCTCTAACGCGGAACATCCTTCTCTATGGCTACACCTTC.

V usage is TRBV19 and J usage is TRBJ1-2, with TRBD1 matching over 10 bases. V was clipped by 5 bases and J by 6 bases; unmatched bases: 15. The CDR3 has 17 residues. CDR1 is LNHDA and CDR2 is SQIVND in the germline V gene (reference sequence). The CDR3 region has the DNA TGTGCCAGTAGTTCCTCCGGGACAGGGGTTTTTGTGGATGGCTACACCTTC. It yields the protein CASSSSGTGVFVDGYTF. The full variable domain, rest sourced from reference TRBV19 and TRBJ1-2, is DGGITQSPKYLFRKEGQNVTLSCEQNLNHDAMYWYRQDPGQGLRLIYYSQIVNDFQKGDIAEGYSVSREKKESFPLTVTSAQKNPTAFYLCASSSSGTGVFVDGYTFGSGTRLTVV.

This sequence joins TRBV5-1 and TRBJ1-4; 11 nucleotides agree with TRBD1. CDR3 length: 16 amino acids. V lost 4 bases, J lost 3 bases, and 5 bases stayed unmatched. Germline-derived CDR1 and CDR2 are SGHRS and YFSETQ. As DNA, the CDR3 is TGCGCCAGCAGCGCCGGGACAGGGGGGGCTAATGAAAAACTGTTTTTT. Its translation is CASSAGTGGANEKLFF.

The chain joins TRBV4-3 to TRBJ1-5; TRBD1 aligns across 10 bases. The CDR3 extends over 15 amino acids. The trim removed 4 bases at V and 4 bases at J, leaving 4 bases unmatched. Germline CDR1 reads LGHNA; CDR2 reads YSLEER. CDR3 region: CASSPSDRGNQPQHF. CDR3 in DNA: TGCGCCAGCAGCCCCTCGGACAGGGGGAATCAGCCCCAGCATTTT.

The sample holds many counts of this clone. The gene calls are TRBV24-1 and TRBJ2-2, with D maybe TRBD1 (6 bases). Looked up from germline, CDR1 is KGHDR and CDR2 is SFDVKD. The CDR3 is 14 residues long. V shed 3 bases and J shed 3 bases, with 7 bases lying between them. Written as DNA, the CDR3 is TGTGCCACCAGTGATCACAGGGACACCGGGGAGCTGTTTTTT. Protein: CATSDHRDTGELFF.

The chain employs TRBV7-2 and TRBJ2-3; perhaps TRBD1 as D (8 bases). In germline, CDR1 is SGHTA, CDR2 FQGNSA. V gave up 2 bases and J gave up 5 bases, with 23 bases separating them. The CDR3 runs to 18 residues. In nucleotides, the CDR3 is TGTGCCAGCAGCTTAACCCCGCACAGGGGGGGAGATAGAGATACGCAGTATTTT. This encodes CASSLTPHRGGDRDTQYF.

The V gene is TRBV5-6, the J gene TRBJ1-5; 12 bases are a match to TRBD1. The CDR3 extends over 14 amino acids. Germline V gene sequence: CDR1 SGHDT, CDR2 YYEEEE. V trimming: 3 bases; J trimming: 9 bases; junction bases outside the gene matches: 4. The CDR3: CASSWGTGGRPQHF. The CDR3 DNA reads TGTGCCAGCAGCTGGGGGACAGGGGGCCGGCCCCAGCATTTT.

The V gene is TRBV6-6, the J gene TRBJ1-1; TRBD1 is a possible D gene (6 bases). V lost 7 bases and J 1 base, leaving 16 bases between the germline ends. The CDR3 sequence is 15 residues long. Germline CDR1 and CDR2: MNHNY and SVGAGI (reference sequence). CDR3 bases: TGTGCCAGCAAAAGACCCAGGGGCGAGAACACTGAAGCTTTCTTT. This codes for CASKRPRGENTEAFF.

The V call is TRBV7-2, the J call TRBJ2-7; 12 bases are a match to TRBD2. CDR3 size: 16 residues. Germline CDR1 and CDR2: SGHTA and FQGNSA. The ends lost 5 bases at V and 2 bases at J; junction bases unmatched: 7. CDR3 region: CASSPRASGRAYEQYF. The CDR3 coding sequence is TGTGCCAGCAGCCCCCGGGCTAGCGGGAGGGCCTACGAGCAGTACTTC.

The J gene is TRBJ1-2, the V gene TRBV28, with D perhaps TRBD1 (6 bases). Germline CDR1 is MDHEN and CDR2 is SYDVKM. Trimming removed 7 bases from V and 0 bases from J, with 9 bases in between. This CDR3 region has 13 residues. Written as DNA, the CDR3 is TGTGCCAGCAAGGACAGTGCTAACTATGGCTACACCTTC. Its translation: CASKDSANYGYTF.

This chain links TRBV4-3 with TRBJ1-4; TRBD1 aligns across 7 bases. Germline CDR1 is LGHNA and CDR2 is YSLEER. The CDR3 contains 15 residues. The junction had 3 bases not matched to a gene; V was cut back by 3 bases and J by 2 bases. CDR3 protein: CASSQTGSTNEKLFF. The CDR3 DNA is TGCGCCAGCAGCCAGACAGGGTCGACTAATGAAAAACTGTTTTTT.

This sequence joins TRBV18 and TRBJ2-5; 9 bases agree with TRBD1. The CDR3 has 14 residues. Trimming at V came to 3 bases and at J to 5 bases, leaving 4 bases not matched to a gene. Per the germline V gene, CDR1 is KGHSH and CDR2 is LQKENI. In nucleotides, the CDR3 is TGTGCCAGCTCACCGGGACAGGGTGGCGAGACCCAGTACTTC. It yields the protein CASSPGQGGETQYF.

V is TRBV6-2 or TRBV6-3 and J is TRBJ2-7; 8 bases agree with TRBD2. The CDR3 is 15 residues long. Germline CDR1 reads MNHEY; CDR2 reads SVGEGT. J lost 0 bases, V lost 5 bases, and 6 bases had no gene match. CDR3 region: CASSEGLVNSYEQYF. Here the CDR3 DNA reads TGTGCCAGCAGTGAGGGACTAGTGAACTCCTACGAGCAGTACTTC.

V usage is TRBV15 and J usage is TRBJ2-3, with a tentative D call TRBD2 (6 bases). The germline CDR1 and CDR2 sequences are LNHNV and YYDKDF (reference sequence). This CDR3 comprises 16 residues. V lost 0 bases and J 0 bases, leaving 10 bases between the germline ends. The CDR3 reads CATSRDWTISTDTQYF. The CDR3 coding sequence is TGTGCCACCAGCAGAGATTGGACTATAAGCACAGATACGCAGTATTTT.

The chain couples TRBV27 to TRBJ2-1; 7 positions match TRBD2. This CDR3 has 14 amino acids. V gave up 5 bases and J gave up 1 base; unmatched junction bases: 2. Germline lookup yields CDR1 MNHEY and CDR2 SMNVEV (reference sequence). The CDR3 sequence is CASSRGRSYNEQFF. CDR3 in DNA: TGTGCCAGCAGTCGCGGGAGATCCTACAATGAGCAGTTCTTC.

V usage is TRBV7-9 and J usage is TRBJ1-1; 8 nucleotides line up with TRBD1. CDR1 SEHNR and CDR2 FQNEAQ come from the germline V gene (reference sequence). There are 16 residues in the CDR3. V gave up 5 bases and J gave up 4 bases; unmatched junction bases: 12. The DNA of the CDR3 is TGTGCCAGCAGCCCTCGGACAGGGTCACTGGGCACTGAAGCTTTCTTT. The encoded protein is CASSPRTGSLGTEAFF.

V is TRBV6-6 and J is TRBJ1-1, with D possibly TRBD1 on 6 matching bases. Germline V CDR1 and CDR2: MNHNY, SVGAGI (reference sequence). This CDR3 spans 14 amino acids. With 6 bases removed from V and 7 bases from J, the gap between germline ends came to 18 bases. CDR3 nucleotides: TGTGCCAGCAGCCCTCAACAGGGATGGGGTGAAGCTTTCTTT. It yields the protein CASSPQQGWGEAFF.

The chain recombines TRBV9 with TRBJ1-2, with 10 bases that match TRBD1. Germline assignment: CDR1 SGDLS and CDR2 YYNGEE. V was pared by 5 bases and J by 2 bases, with 12 bases of the junction left unmatched. The CDR3 is made up of 17 amino acids. The CDR3 DNA reads TGTGCCAGCAGGGCCCGGGACAGGGGTATTCCAAACTATGGCTACACCTTC. Translated, it gives CASRARDRGIPNYGYTF.

This clone was detected a few times. V and J are TRBV11-2 and TRBJ2-1; TRBD2 is a possible D gene (6 bases). Trimming shortened V by 1 base and J by 8 bases, and 12 bases separated the two germline ends. The CDR3 consists of 14 residues. Germline assignment: CDR1 SGHAT and CDR2 FQNNGV. The DNA for the CDR3 is TGTGCCAGCAGCTTAGTGCGCGGGAACTATGAGCAGTTCTTC. Amino acid sequence: CASSLVRGNYEQFF.

The V call is TRBV5-4, the J call TRBJ2-3; D tentatively fits TRBD1 or TRBD2 (6 bases each). CDR1 is SGHNT and CDR2 is YYREEE in the germline V gene (reference sequence). The CDR3 extends over 16 amino acids. V dropped 4 bases and J dropped 6 bases, with 21 bases sitting between them. The CDR3 DNA sequence: TGTGCCAGCAGCCTGGGGGCGAGAACCGCGGGGGATACGCAGTATTTT. Translating it yields CASSLGARTAGDTQYF. The variable domain in full, with the rest retrieved from reference TRBV5-4 and TRBJ2-3, is ETGVTQSPTHLIKTRGQQVTLRCSSQSGHNTVSWYQQALGQGPQFIFQYYREEENGRGNFPPRFSGLQFPNYSSELNVNALELDDSALYLCASSLGARTAGDTQYFGPGTRLTVL.

On this clone: A read error may account for a junction end that differs from germline. The chain employs TRBV20-1 and TRBJ1-2; D is undetermined. Germline CDR1 DFQATT, CDR2 SNEGSKA (reference sequence). This CDR3 comprises 9 residues. CDR3 sequence (DNA): TGCAGTGCGTTACCCGTGGACTTCTTC. It translates to CSALPVDFF.

This chain links TRBV30 with TRBJ1-1, with D tentatively TRBD1 (5 bases). The ends were cut back, 1 base at V and 11 bases at J, with 8 bases in the middle. CDR1 and CDR2 from the germline V gene are GTSNPN and SVGIG (reference sequence). This CDR3 spans 10 amino acids. The CDR3 protein is CAWSDRSAFF. For the CDR3, the DNA is TGTGCCTGGAGTGACAGGTCGGCTTTCTTT.

This chain connects TRBV7-2 to TRBJ2-3; D possibly corresponds to TRBD2 (6 bases). Trimming shortened V by 2 bases and J by 7 bases, and 16 bases separated the two germline ends. The CDR3 extends over 15 amino acids. Germline assignment: CDR1 SGHTA and CDR2 FQGNSA. The DNA of the CDR3 is TGTGCCAGCAGCTTACCTACGGGCCTAGCGAATACGCAGTATTTT. Encoded protein: CASSLPTGLANTQYF. Supplemented by reference TRBV7-2 and TRBJ2-3, the full variable domain reads GAGVSQSPSNKVTEKGKDVELRCDPISGHTALYWYRQSLGQGLEFLIYFQGNSAPDKSGLPSDRFSAERTGGSVSTLTIQRTQQEDSAVYLCASSLPTGLANTQYFGPGTRLTVL.

The chain combines TRBV6-4 with TRBJ1-2; TRBD1 matches 7 bases. V shed 6 bases, J shed 0 bases, and the junction held 4 bases outside the gene matches. CDR1 MRHNA and CDR2 SNTAGT come from the germline V gene. The CDR3 has 14 amino acids. The chain's CDR3 is CASSRDRANYGYTF. CDR3 bases: TGTGCCAGCAGCAGAGACAGGGCTAACTATGGCTACACCTTC.

This clone was counted only a few times. The rearrangement uses TRBV29-1 and TRBJ1-1, with no clear D. This CDR3 has 14 amino acids. Trimming took 7 bases from V and 5 from J, leaving 20 bases between them. Germline V gene data show CDR1 as SQVTM and CDR2 as ANQGSEA. The CDR3 DNA sequence: TGCAGCGCCTCCGCACACGCGGGGAGGACTGAAGCTTTCTTT. It yields the protein CSASAHAGRTEAFF.

This rearrangement joins TRBV7-2 to TRBJ1-6; D might be TRBD1 (6 bases). The CDR3 spans 13 residues. The germline CDR1 and CDR2 sequences are SGHTA and FQGNSA. Between the trimmed V and J ends, which lost 5 bases and 13 bases, there was a span of 15 bases. The CDR3 spells CASSQDRLVPLHF. The CDR3 DNA sequence: TGTGCCAGCAGCCAAGACAGGTTGGTCCCCCTCCACTTT.

This chain joins TRBV29-1 and TRBJ1-5, with D possibly TRBD1 on 5 matching bases. V gave up 5 bases and J gave up 3 bases, with 11 bases separating them. The CDR3 sequence is 13 residues long. CDR1 is SQVTM and CDR2 is ANQGSEA in the germline V gene. The CDR3 protein is CSVRLTANQPQHF. CDR3 DNA sequence: TGCAGCGTTCGTCTGACAGCCAATCAGCCCCAGCATTTT.